This TCR beta chain was recorded in a study of tumor-infiltrating lymphocytes in primary liver carcinoma. Regarding the study as a whole: There were only about 7.5-25% of top clones found in all five tumor regions.

Germline V lookup: CDR1 SGHVS, CDR2 FQNEAQ. J was trimmed by 0 bases and V by 3 bases; bases with no gene match: 4. CDR3 length equals 18 residues. From around 18-30 mg of unsorted bulk tissue, DNA and RNA were co-extracted together. A constant-region primer served to make TCR beta cDNA from approximately 490 ng total RNA. Sequencing libraries for TCR beta derived from three nested multiplex PCR rounds that used slightly modified ARM-PCR. Rounds one and two of PCR, each of approximately 11 cycles, were primed with TRBV1-TRBV30 forward primers and a C-beta reverse primer. TCRdb re-called the multiplex PCR reads through MiXCR, storing one row per CDR3 protein. The data contain 55,000 to 70,000 distinct CDR3 sequences, just over 70% of them singletons. This clonotype was recorded many times. Its specificity is not known.

Material: liver tumor tissue from sampling region 2. Indicated subset: tumor region T2, inferior pole. The rearrangement links TRBV7-8 to TRBJ1-6; TRBD1 matches at 11 bases. The source is a man aged 35 to 55 with primary liver carcinoma and hepatitis B virus infection. CDR3 sequence (DNA): TGTGCCAGCAGCTTCGGGACAGGGGGGAGCTCCTATAATTCACCCCTCCACTTT. The encoded protein is CASSFGTGGSSYNSPLHF.